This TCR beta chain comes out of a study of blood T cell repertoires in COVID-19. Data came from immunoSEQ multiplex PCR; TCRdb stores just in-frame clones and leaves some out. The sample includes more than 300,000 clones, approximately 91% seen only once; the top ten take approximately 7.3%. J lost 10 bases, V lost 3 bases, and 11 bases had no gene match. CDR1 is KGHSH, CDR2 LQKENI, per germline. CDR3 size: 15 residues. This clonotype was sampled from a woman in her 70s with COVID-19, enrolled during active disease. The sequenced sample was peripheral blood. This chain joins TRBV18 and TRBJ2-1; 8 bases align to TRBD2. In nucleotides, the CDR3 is TGTGCCAGCTCACCCCGCCCGGGGGGGGTAGTGGAGCAGTTCTTC. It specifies CASSPRPGGVVEQFF.